This is a list of T cell receptor beta chains from one sample in a study of cytotoxic CD8 clonotypes in ibrutinib-treated CLL. The table came from immunoSEQ multiplex PCR; TCRdb's copy has only in-frame clones and leaves some out. Altogether about 140,000 clones are present, approximately 89% being singletons, with the ten largest covering more than 10%. Here the sequenced sample was PBMCs, taken after 12 months of ibrutinib treatment. The receptor set was obtained from a human donor with chronic lymphocytic leukemia. Each CDR3 is given with its conserved first and last residue. The D gene is left open where the match is weak.

>TRBJ2-7|NA|TRBV20-1
CSRSDSYEQYF
>TRBJ1-2|TRBD1|TRBV28
CATLEGGQGNYGYTF
>TRBJ2-3|NA|TRBV21-1
CASSKVGDTQYF
>TRBJ1-4|TRBD1|TRBV7-2
CASSLQGGGEKLFF
>TRBJ2-5|NA|TRBV10-1
CASSEKGVWETQYF
>TRBJ2-7|NA|TRBV6-5
CASSPMTGSYEQYF
>TRBJ1-1|NA|TRBV12-5
CASGLGGSVNTEAFF
>TRBJ2-1|NA|TRBV2
CASSLALDNEQFF
>TRBJ2-3|NA|TRBV5-1
CASSFDGTDTQYF
>TRBJ2-1|NA|TRBV7-2
CASSLALVGEQFF
>TRBJ2-7|NA|TRBV5-8
CASSLVGARGEQYF
>TRBJ1-1|TRBD1|TRBV19
CASSPRGGGTLNTEAFF
>TRBJ2-6|TRBD1|TRBV7-3
CASSTGQGAPGANVLTF
>TRBJ1-5|NA|TRBV5-6
CASSFRQDQPQHF
>TRBJ2-5|TRBD2|TRBV7-8
CASSGGSQYF
>TRBJ1-3|NA|TRBV6-5
CASSLDRSGNTIYF
>NA|NA|TRBV29-1
CSVEGRAYEQYF
>TRBJ1-5|TRBD1|TRBV10-3
CAISVGTGDNQPQHF
>TRBJ2-1|NA|TRBV28
CASSFWGQSGVDEQFF
>TRBJ2-1|TRBD2|TRBV7-8
CASTSSGSSYNEQFF
>TRBJ2-7|NA|TRBV6-5
CASSVYRDPSLRRYF
>TRBJ2-1|NA|TRBV7-9
CASSLAAGALDEQFF
>TRBJ2-7|TRBD1|TRBV10-2
CASSGDSYYEQYF
>TRBJ2-6|NA|TRBV10-2
CASVAGSGANVLTF
>TRBJ2-1|NA|TRBV19
CASSIGDFLGNEQFF
>TRBJ2-7|TRBD1|TRBV7-9
CASSFTGQGNREQYF
>TRBJ1-5|NA|TRBV27
CASSLQGLGQPQHF
>TRBJ2-1|TRBD2|TRBV19
CASTPIAGGSSYNEQFF
>TRBJ1-2|TRBD1|TRBV28
CASSAATGTYGYTF
>TRBJ1-1|TRBD1|TRBV7-9
CASSLQGGNTEAFF
>TRBJ1-1|NA|TRBV19
CASSTYTEAFF
>TRBJ2-1|NA|TRBV7-3
CASSFSGGTYNEQFF
>TRBJ2-5|NA|TRBV28
CASSRGKETQYF
>TRBJ1-5|NA|TRBV11-2
CASSLDGGGGNQPQHF
>TRBJ2-1|NA|TRBV4-3
CASSRHRAGNNEQFF
>TRBJ2-1|NA|TRBV4-3
CASSQEGGWYNEQFF
>TRBJ2-7|NA|TRBV18
CASSPPTAYEQYF
>TRBJ2-5|NA|TRBV11-3
CASSTRGQISQETQYF
>TRBJ2-3|TRBD2|TRBV11-3
CASSTAGTSGSTDTQYF
>TRBJ1-3|NA|TRBV7-2
CASSPLRGGGNTIYF
>TRBJ1-1|TRBD1|TRBV2
CASAGGEVTEAFF
>TRBJ2-2|NA|TRBV29-1
CSAERRTGELFF
>TRBJ1-5|NA|TRBV6-6
CASRIEPGDQPQHF
>TRBJ2-6|TRBD1|TRBV7-9
CASSFGFDRGYSGANVLTF
>TRBJ2-1|TRBD2|TRBV29-1
CSPWGSGANEQFF
>TRBJ2-7|NA|TRBV5-1
CASSLAGGTDYEQYF
>TRBJ2-7|NA|TRBV19
CASSNRGGNEQYF
>TRBJ2-2|TRBD2|TRBV4-1
CASSQDSGRATGELFF
>TRBJ2-1|NA|TRBV7-6
CASSFNPDDYEQFF
>TRBJ2-1|TRBD1|TRBV5-1
CASSLAWDRGKGHANEQFF
>TRBJ1-2|NA|TRBV28
CASSFSVTAGEEGYTF
>TRBJ2-2|NA|TRBV28
CASSSPRRSGGELFF